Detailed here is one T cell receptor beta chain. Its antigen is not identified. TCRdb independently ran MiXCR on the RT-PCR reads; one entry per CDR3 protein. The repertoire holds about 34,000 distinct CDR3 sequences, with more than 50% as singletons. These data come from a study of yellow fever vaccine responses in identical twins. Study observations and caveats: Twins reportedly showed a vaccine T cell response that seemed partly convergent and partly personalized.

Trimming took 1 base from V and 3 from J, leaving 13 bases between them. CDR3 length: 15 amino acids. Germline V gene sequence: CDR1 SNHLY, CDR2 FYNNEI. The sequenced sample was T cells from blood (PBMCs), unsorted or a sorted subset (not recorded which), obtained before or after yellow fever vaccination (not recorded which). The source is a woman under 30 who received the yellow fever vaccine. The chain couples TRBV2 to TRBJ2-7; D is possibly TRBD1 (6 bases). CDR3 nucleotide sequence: TGTGCCAGCAGTGAAGTTGGGGGACAAGGCTACGAGCAGTACTTC. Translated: CASSEVGGQGYEQYF.